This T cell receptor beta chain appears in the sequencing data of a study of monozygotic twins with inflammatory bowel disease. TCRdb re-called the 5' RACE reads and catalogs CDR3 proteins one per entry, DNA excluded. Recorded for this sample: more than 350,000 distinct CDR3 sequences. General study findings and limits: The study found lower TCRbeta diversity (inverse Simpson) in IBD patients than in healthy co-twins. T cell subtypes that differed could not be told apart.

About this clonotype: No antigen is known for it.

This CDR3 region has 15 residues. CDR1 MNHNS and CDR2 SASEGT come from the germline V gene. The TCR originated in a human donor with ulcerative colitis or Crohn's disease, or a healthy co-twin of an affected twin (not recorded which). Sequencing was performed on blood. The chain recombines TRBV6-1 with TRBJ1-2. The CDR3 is CASTEGYGEAYGYTF.